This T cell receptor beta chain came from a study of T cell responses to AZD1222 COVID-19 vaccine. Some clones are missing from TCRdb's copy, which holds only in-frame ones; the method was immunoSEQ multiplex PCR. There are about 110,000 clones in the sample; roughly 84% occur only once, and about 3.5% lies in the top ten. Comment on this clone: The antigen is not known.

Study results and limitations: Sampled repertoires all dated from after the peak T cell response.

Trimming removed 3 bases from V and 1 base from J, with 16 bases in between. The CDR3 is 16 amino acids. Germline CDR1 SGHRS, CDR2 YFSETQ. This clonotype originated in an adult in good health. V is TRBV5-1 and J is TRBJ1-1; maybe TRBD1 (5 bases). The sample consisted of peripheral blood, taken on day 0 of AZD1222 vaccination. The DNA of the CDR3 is TGCGCCAGCAGCTGGATTACAGGCTCCGGGAACACTGAAGCTTTCTTT. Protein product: CASSWITGSGNTEAFF.